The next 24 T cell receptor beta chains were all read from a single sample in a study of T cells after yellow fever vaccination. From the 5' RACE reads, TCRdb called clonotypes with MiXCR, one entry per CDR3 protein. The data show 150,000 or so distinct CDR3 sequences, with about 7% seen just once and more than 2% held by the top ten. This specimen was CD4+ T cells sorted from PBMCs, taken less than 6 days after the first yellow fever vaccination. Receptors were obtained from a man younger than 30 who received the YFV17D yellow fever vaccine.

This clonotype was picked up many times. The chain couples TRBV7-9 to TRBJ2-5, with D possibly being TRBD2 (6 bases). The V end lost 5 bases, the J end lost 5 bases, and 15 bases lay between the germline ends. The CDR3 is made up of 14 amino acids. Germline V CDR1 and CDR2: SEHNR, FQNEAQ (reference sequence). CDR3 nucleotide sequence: TGTGCCAGCAGCCCCTGGGCCCGGGAGGAGACCCAGTACTTC. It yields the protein CASSPWAREETQYF.

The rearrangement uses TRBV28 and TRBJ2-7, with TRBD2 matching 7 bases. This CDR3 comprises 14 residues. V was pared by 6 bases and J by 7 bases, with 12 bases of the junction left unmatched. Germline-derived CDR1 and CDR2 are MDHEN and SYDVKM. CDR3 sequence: CASSSRLAPFEQYV. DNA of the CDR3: TGTGCCAGCAGCAGCCGACTAGCCCCCTTTGAGCAGTACGTC.

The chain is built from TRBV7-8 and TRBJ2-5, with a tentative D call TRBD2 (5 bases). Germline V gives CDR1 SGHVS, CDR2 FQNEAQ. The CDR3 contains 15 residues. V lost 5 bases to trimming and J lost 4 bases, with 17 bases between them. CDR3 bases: TGTGCCAGCAGCCCCGGACTCAGCCCCAGAGAGACCCAGTACTTC. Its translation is CASSPGLSPRETQYF.

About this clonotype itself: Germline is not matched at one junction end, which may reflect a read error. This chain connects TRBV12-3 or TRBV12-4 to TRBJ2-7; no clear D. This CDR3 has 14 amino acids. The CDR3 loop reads CQQRLRTPAYEQYF. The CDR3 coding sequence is TGCCAGCAGCGCCTGCGGACCCCTGCCTACGAGCAGTACTTC.

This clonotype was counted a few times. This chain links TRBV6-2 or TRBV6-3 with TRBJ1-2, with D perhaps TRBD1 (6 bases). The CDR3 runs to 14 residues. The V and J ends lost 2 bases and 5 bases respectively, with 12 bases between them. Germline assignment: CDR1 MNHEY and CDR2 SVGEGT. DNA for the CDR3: TGTGCCAGCAGTTACCTAGGGGACACTTATGGCTACACCTTC. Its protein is CASSYLGDTYGYTF.

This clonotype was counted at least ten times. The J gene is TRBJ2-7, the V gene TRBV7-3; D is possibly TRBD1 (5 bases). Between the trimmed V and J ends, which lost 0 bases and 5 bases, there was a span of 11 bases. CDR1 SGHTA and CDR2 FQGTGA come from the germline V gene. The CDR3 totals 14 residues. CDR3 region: CASSLTQGSDEQYV. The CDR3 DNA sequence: TGTGCCAGCAGCTTAACGCAGGGTTCCGACGAGCAGTACGTC.

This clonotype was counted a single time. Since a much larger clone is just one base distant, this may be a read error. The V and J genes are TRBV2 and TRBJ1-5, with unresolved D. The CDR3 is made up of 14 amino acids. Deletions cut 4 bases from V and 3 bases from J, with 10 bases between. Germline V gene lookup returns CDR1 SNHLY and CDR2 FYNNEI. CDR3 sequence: CASSGEANNQPQHF. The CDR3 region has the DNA TGTGCCAGCAGTGGAGAGGCGAACAATCAGCCCCAGCATTTT.

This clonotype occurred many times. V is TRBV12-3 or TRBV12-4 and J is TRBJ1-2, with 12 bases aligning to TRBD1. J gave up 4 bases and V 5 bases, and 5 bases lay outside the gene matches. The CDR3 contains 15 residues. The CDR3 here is CASSGTGGFGYGYTF. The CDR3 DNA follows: TGTGCCAGCAGTGGGACAGGGGGCTTTGGCTATGGCTACACCTTC.

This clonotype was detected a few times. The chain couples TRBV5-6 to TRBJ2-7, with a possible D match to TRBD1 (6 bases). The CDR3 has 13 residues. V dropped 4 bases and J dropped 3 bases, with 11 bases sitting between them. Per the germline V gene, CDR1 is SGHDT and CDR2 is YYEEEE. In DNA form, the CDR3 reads TGTGCCAGCAGCACGATGACAGGCTACGAGCAGTACGTC. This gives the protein CASSTMTGYEQYV.

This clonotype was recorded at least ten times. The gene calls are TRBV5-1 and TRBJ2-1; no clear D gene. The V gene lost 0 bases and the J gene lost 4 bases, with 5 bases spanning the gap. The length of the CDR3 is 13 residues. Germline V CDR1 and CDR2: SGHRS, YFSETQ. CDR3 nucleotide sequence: TGCGCCAGCAGCTTGGACCATTACAATGAGCAGTTCTTC. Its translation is CASSLDHYNEQFF.

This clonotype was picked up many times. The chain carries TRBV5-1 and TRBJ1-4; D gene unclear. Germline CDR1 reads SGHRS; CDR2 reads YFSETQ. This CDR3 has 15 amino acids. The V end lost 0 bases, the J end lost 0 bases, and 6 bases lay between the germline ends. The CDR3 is CASSLDVATNEKLFF. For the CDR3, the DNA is TGCGCCAGCAGCTTGGATGTGGCAACTAATGAAAAACTGTTTTTT. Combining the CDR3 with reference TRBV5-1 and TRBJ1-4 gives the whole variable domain KAGVTQTPRYLIKTRGQQVTLSCSPISGHRSVSWYQQTPGQGLQFLFEYFSETQRNKGNFPGRFSGRQFSNSRSEMNVSTLELGDSALYLCASSLDVATNEKLFFGSGTQLSVL.

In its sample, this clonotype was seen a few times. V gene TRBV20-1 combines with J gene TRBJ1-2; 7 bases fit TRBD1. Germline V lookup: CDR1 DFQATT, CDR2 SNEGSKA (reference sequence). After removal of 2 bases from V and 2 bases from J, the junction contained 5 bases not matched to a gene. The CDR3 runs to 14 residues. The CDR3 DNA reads TGCAGTGCTAGACGGACAGGCCTGAACTATGGCTACACCTTC. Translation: CSARRTGLNYGYTF.

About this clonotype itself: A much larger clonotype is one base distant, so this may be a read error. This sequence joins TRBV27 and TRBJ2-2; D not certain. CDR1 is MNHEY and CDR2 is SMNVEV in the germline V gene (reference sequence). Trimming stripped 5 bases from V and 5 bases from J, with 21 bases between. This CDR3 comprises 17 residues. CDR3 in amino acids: CASSTIFRHGWTGELFF. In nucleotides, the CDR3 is TGTGCCAGCAGTACGATCTTCAGACATGGGTGGACCGGGGAGCTGTTTTTT.

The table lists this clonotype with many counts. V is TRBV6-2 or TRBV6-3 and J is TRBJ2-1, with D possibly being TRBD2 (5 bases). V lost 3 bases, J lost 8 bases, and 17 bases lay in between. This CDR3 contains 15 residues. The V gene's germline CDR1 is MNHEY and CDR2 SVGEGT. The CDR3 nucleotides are TGTGCCAGCAGTTATCCGGGCCTAGCTAGGGATGAGCAGTTCTTC. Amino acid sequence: CASSYPGLARDEQFF.

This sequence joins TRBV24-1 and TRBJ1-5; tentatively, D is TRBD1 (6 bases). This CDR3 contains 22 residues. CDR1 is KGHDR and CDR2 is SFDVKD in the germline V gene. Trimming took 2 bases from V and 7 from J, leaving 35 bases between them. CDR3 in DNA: TGTGCCACCAGTGATTACAATCTCCTTAAGACAGGCGGATTTGCTTTGGGGCAGCCCCAGCATTTT. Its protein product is CATSDYNLLKTGGFALGQPQHF.

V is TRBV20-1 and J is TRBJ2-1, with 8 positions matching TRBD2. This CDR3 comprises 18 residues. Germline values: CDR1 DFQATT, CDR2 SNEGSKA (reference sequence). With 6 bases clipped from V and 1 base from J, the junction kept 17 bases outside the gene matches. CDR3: CSAARVDSGTSSYNEQFF. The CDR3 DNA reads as TGCAGTGCAGCCCGGGTAGACTCCGGGACTAGTTCCTACAATGAGCAGTTCTTC.

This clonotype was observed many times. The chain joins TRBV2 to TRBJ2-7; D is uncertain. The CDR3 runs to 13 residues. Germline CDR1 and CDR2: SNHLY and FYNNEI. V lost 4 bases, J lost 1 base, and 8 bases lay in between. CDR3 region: CASSAQQSYEQYV. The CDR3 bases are TGTGCCAGCAGTGCACAACAGTCCTACGAGCAGTACGTC.

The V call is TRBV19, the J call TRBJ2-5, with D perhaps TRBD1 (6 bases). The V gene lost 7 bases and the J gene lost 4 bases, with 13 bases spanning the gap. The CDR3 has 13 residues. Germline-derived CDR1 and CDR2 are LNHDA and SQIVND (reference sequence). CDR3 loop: CASTLSQGETQYF. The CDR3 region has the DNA TGTGCCAGTACCCTTTCACAGGGAGAGACCCAGTACTTC.

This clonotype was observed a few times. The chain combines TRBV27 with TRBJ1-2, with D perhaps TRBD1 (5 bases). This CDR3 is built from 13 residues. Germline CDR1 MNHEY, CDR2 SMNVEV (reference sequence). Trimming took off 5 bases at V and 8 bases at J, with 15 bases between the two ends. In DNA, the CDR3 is TGTGCCAGCAGTCCGACAGAGTTACAAGGCTACACCTTC. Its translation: CASSPTELQGYTF.

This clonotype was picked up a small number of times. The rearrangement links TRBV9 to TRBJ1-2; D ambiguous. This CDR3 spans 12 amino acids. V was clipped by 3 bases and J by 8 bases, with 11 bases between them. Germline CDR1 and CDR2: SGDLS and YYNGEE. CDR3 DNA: TGTGCCAGCAGCGACGGGATCGAGGGCTACACCTTC. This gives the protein CASSDGIEGYTF.

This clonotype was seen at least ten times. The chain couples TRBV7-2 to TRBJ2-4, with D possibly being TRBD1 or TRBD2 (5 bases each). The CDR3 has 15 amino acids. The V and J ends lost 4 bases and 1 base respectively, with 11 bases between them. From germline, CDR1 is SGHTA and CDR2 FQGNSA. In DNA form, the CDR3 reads TGTGCCAGCAGCTGGCCGTGGGGGGCCAAAAACATTCAGTACTTC. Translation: CASSWPWGAKNIQYF.

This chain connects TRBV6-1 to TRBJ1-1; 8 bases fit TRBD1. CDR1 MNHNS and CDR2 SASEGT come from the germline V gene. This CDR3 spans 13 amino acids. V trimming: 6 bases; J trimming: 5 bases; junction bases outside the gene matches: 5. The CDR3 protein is CASRRTGSTEAFF. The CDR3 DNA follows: TGTGCCAGCAGGCGGACAGGGAGTACTGAAGCTTTCTTT.

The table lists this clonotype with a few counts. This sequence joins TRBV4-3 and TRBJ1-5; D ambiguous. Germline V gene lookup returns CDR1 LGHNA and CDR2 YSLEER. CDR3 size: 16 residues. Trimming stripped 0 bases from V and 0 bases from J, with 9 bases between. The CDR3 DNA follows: TGCGCCAGCAGCCAAGATTTTAGTTATAGCAATCAGCCCCAGCATTTT. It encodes CASSQDFSYSNQPQHF.

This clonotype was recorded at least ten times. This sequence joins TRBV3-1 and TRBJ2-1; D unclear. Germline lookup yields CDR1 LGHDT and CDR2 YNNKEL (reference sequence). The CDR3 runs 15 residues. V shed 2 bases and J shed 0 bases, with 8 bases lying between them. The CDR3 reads CASSQSASSYNEQFF. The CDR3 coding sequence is TGTGCCAGCAGCCAAAGCGCTAGCTCCTACAATGAGCAGTTCTTC.